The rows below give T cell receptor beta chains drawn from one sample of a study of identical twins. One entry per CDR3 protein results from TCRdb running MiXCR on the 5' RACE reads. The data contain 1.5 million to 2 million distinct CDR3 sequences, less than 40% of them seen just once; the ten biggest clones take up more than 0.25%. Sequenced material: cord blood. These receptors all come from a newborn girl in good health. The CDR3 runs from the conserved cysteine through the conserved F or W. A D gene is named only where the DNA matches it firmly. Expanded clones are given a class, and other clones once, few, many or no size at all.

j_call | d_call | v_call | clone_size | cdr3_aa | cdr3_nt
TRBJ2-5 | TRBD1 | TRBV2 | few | CASIWTGVVQETQYF | TGTGCCAGCATTTGGACAGGGGTTGTCCAAGAGACCCAGTACTTC
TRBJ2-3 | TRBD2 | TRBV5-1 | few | CASGFLSGGTDTQYF | TGCGCCAGCGGATTCCTTAGCGGGGGCACAGATACGCAGTATTTT
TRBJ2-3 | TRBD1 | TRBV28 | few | CAIGQGPTDTQYF | TGTGCCATAGGACAGGGGCCCACAGATACGCAGTATTTT
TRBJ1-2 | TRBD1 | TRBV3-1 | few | CASSQEGGITNYGYTF | TGTGCCAGCAGCCAAGAAGGGGGCATAACGAACTATGGCTACACCTTC
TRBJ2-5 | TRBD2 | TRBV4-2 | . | CASSQGTSAQETQYF | TGTGCCAGCAGCCAAGGGACTAGCGCTCAAGAGACCCAGTACTTC
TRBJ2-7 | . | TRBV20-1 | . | CSARNGFSYEQYF | TGCAGTGCTAGGAACGGGTTTTCTTACGAGCAGTACTTC
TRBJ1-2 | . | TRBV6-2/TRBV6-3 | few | CASSQGVAYTF | TGTGCCAGCAGTCAGGGCGTTGCCTACACCTTC
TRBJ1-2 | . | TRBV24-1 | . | CTTSGRGEGYTF | TGTACCACCAGTGGCAGGGGCGAAGGCTACACCTTC
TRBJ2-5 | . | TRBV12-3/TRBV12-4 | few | CASSSTTKTQYF | TGTGCCAGCAGTTCCACCACGAAGACCCAGTACTTC
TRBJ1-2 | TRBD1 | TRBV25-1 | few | CASTEGQGYGYTF | TGTGCCAGCACAGAAGGACAGGGGTATGGCTACACCTTC
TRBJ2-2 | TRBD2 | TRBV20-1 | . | CSARTRRNTGELFF | TGCAGTGCAAGGACTAGAAGGAACACCGGGGAGCTGTTTTTT
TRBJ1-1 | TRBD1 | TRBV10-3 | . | CAISEREKTGQKNTEAFF | TGTGCCATCAGTGAGAGGGAAAAAACGGGACAGAAGAACACTGAAGCTTTCTTT
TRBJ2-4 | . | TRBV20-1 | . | CSALNSGLAKNIQYF | TGCAGTGCCCTTAATAGCGGACTAGCCAAAAACATTCAGTACTTC
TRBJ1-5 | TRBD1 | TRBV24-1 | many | CATSDLGQGNQPQHF | TGTGCCACCAGTGATTTGGGACAGGGCAATCAGCCCCAGCATTTT
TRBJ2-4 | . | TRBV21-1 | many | CANTLTGSDIQYF | TGTGCCAACACGTTGACAGGGAGTGACATTCAGTACTTC
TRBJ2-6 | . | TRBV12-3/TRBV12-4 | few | CASSLEAINVLTF | TGTGCCAGCAGTTTAGAGGCAATTAACGTCCTGACTTTC